The 11 T cell receptor beta chains in this list originate from one sample, sequenced in a study of cytomegalovirus exposure and HLA in healthy donors. The study ran its PCR with 60 Vbeta and 13 Jbeta primers. Assay: immunoSEQ multiplex PCR; the TCRdb copy retains only in-frame clones and omits some. The table records under 200,000 clones, around 75% of them present only once. Sequences were obtained from PBMCs. Receptors originate from a female donor in good health and CMV-seronegative.

The chain uses TRBV2 and TRBJ1-4; D is possibly TRBD1 (6 bases). The germline CDR1 and CDR2 sequences are SNHLY and FYNNEI. The CDR3 has 12 residues. Trimming shortened V by 6 bases and J by 8 bases, and 10 bases separated the two germline ends. This chain's CDR3 is CASSEGVEKLFF. CDR3 DNA: TGTGCCAGCAGCGAGGGGGTGGAAAAACTGTTTTTT.

The chain links TRBV4-2 to TRBJ2-7; D is uncertain. V was trimmed by 0 bases and J by 3 bases, leaving 12 bases between them. The CDR3 runs 15 residues. CDR1 and CDR2 from the germline V gene are LGHNA and YNFKEQ. The CDR3 DNA is TGTGCCAGCAGCCAAGAGGAGAATCTGATCTACGAGCAGTACTTC. Translating gives CASSQEENLIYEQYF.

The chain employs TRBV18 and TRBJ1-2; weak D call: TRBD1 (6 bases). Germline CDR1 and CDR2: KGHSH and LQKENI. The CDR3 contains 16 residues. V lost 3 bases and J 0 bases, leaving 14 bases between the germline ends. CDR3 coding DNA: TGTGCCAGCTCACCCGCCCCGACAGGAGCTAACTATGGCTACACCTTC. Translation: CASSPAPTGANYGYTF.

The chain combines TRBV2 with TRBJ1-3; D possibly corresponds to TRBD1 (6 bases). Germline loops: CDR1 SNHLY, CDR2 FYNNEI. CDR3 size: 17 residues. Deletions cut 7 bases from V and 0 bases from J, with 19 bases between. CDR3 bases: TGTGCCAGCACGCCCCACGGACAGTCAATCTCTGGAAACACCATATATTTT. It is translated as CASTPHGQSISGNTIYF.

The V gene is TRBV5-1, the J gene TRBJ2-1, with 12 bases fitting TRBD2. CDR3 length equals 16 residues. The germline V gene encodes CDR1 SGHRS and CDR2 YFSETQ. V lost 4 bases and J lost 9; bases outside the gene matches: 11. Here the CDR3 reads CASSDTTSGGGGEQFF. The CDR3 DNA sequence: TGCGCCAGCAGCGATACGACTAGCGGGGGAGGTGGTGAGCAGTTCTTC.

The rearrangement joins TRBV6-5 to TRBJ1-2; possible D gene TRBD1, 5 bases. This CDR3 is 15 amino acids long. Germline V gene lookup returns CDR1 MNHEY and CDR2 SVGAGI. The V gene lost 5 bases and the J gene lost 4 bases, with 17 bases spanning the gap. The CDR3 spells CASSISGLRSYGYTF. In DNA, the CDR3 is TGTGCCAGCAGTATCTCAGGGTTAAGAAGCTATGGCTACACCTTC.

The V call is TRBV9, the J call TRBJ1-2; TRBD1 might be the D (6 bases). This CDR3 spans 18 amino acids. In germline, CDR1 is SGDLS, CDR2 YYNGEE. V was clipped by 5 bases and J by 4 bases, with 27 bases between them. The CDR3 sequence: CASRGRGVKQGESYGYTF. In DNA form, the CDR3 reads TGTGCCAGCAGGGGACGAGGGGTTAAACAGGGAGAAAGCTATGGCTACACCTTC.

The chain combines TRBV18 with TRBJ2-3; 7 bases are a match to TRBD1. The CDR3 runs 11 residues. Germline trimming cut 8 bases from V and 11 bases from J; bases unmatched to any gene: 7. Germline V CDR1 and CDR2: KGHSH, LQKENI. The chain's CDR3 is CASGQARGQYF. In DNA form, the CDR3 reads TGTGCCAGCGGACAGGCCAGGGGGCAGTATTTT.

With respect to this clone: Other DNA sequences in this sample translate to the same CDR3. This rearrangement joins TRBV10-3 to TRBJ1-2, with D perhaps matching TRBD1 (6 bases). The CDR3 loop spans 13 amino acids. The germline V and J ends were trimmed by 3 bases and 2 bases, with 7 bases remaining between them. Germline V gives CDR1 ENHRY, CDR2 SYGVKD. The CDR3 is CAISEGQNYGYTF. DNA for the CDR3: TGTGCCATCAGTGAAGGACAGAACTATGGCTACACCTTC.

The chain links TRBV30 to TRBJ1-1, with a tentative D call TRBD1 (5 bases). Germline V gene sequence: CDR1 GTSNPN, CDR2 SVGIG (reference sequence). The CDR3 sequence is 13 residues long. V was trimmed by 0 bases and J by 8 bases, leaving 13 bases between them. DNA of the CDR3: TGTGCCTGGAGTGTAGAAGTAGGACAAGAAGCTTTCTTT. Its translation is CAWSVEVGQEAFF.

The chain recombines TRBV7-6 with TRBJ1-1, with unresolved D. V was trimmed by 0 bases and J by 4 bases, leaving 9 bases between them. Germline loops: CDR1 SGHVS, CDR2 FNYEAQ. CDR3 length: 14 residues. The CDR3 sequence: CASSLADGVTEAFF. DNA of the CDR3: TGTGCCAGCAGCTTAGCAGACGGAGTCACTGAAGCTTTCTTT.